This TCR beta chain was documented in a study of molecular identifiers for immune sequencing clone quantification. Each CDR3 protein gets one entry after TCRdb re-called the PCR reads with MiXCR. In the table there are under 350,000 distinct CDR3 sequences, under 25% of which are singletons. Sorting was used to obtain naive CD8 T cells (CD8+CD4-CCR7+CD45RA+). Trimming shortened V by 8 bases and J by 7 bases, and 11 bases separated the two germline ends. Germline V gene lookup returns CDR1 SQVTM and CDR2 ANQGSEA. The CDR3 length is 11 residues. The chain joins TRBV29-1 to TRBJ1-4, with D hard to call. Sequenced material: naive CD8+ T cells from blood, with Jurkat cell RNA spiked in. Documented subset: FACS-sorted CD8+CD4-CCR7+CD45RA+ naive T cells. This receptor was identified in a human donor in good health. Some libraries in this study had Jurkat cell RNA spiked in. CDR3 coding DNA: TGCAGCCTCCTGGAGGGTGAAAAACTGTTTTTT. It translates to CSLLEGEKLFF.